Listed below are T cell receptor beta chains from one sample, sequenced in a study of blood T cells in healthy people across ages. TCRdb re-called the 5' RACE reads through MiXCR, storing one row per CDR3 protein. The sample comprises under 2,000,000 distinct CDR3 sequences, approximately 50% of which are singletons, and 2% to 2.5% rests with the top ten. The sample was blood. The receptors stem from a woman aged 40 to 50 in good health. Both conserved end residues are part of each CDR3. The order of the fields is J gene, V gene, clone size, D gene, CDR3 protein, CDR3 DNA. A D gene is named only where the DNA matches it firmly. Some rows mark clone size as missing; the rest say once, few, many or name a class of expanded clone.

J gene: TRBJ2-7; V gene: TRBV4-3; clone size: NA; D gene: NA; CDR3 protein: CASSQDNVAASSYEQYF; CDR3 DNA: TGCGCCAGCAGCCAAGATAACGTGGCGGCGAGCTCCTACGAGCAGTACTTC
J gene: TRBJ2-4; V gene: TRBV5-5; clone size: NA; D gene: TRBD2; CDR3 protein: CASSPSPGLAENIQYF; CDR3 DNA: TGTGCCAGCAGCCCCAGTCCGGGACTAGCGGAAAACATTCAGTACTTC
J gene: TRBJ1-4; V gene: TRBV7-9; clone size: NA; D gene: NA; CDR3 protein: CASSPNPGMGLGEKLFF; CDR3 DNA: TGTGCCAGCAGCCCCAACCCGGGGATGGGCCTTGGTGAAAAACTGTTTTTT
J gene: TRBJ2-1; V gene: TRBV4-3; clone size: few; D gene: NA; CDR3 protein: CASSQDSWGYNEQFF; CDR3 DNA: TGCGCCAGCAGCCAAGATAGTTGGGGTTACAATGAGCAGTTCTTC
J gene: TRBJ2-3; V gene: TRBV7-2; clone size: few; D gene: NA; CDR3 protein: CASSLAGAGVGRDTQYF; CDR3 DNA: TGTGCCAGCAGCTTAGCTGGAGCAGGGGTAGGTCGAGATACGCAGTATTTT
J gene: TRBJ2-1; V gene: TRBV20-1; clone size: NA; D gene: NA; CDR3 protein: CSAGDSGPNHNEQFF; CDR3 DNA: TGCAGTGCTGGAGATAGCGGACCCAACCACAATGAGCAGTTCTTC
J gene: TRBJ2-1; V gene: TRBV7-2; clone size: NA; D gene: TRBD1; CDR3 protein: CASSRTTGNNEQFF; CDR3 DNA: TGTGCCAGCAGCCGGACGACAGGGAACAATGAGCAGTTCTTC
J gene: TRBJ2-1; V gene: TRBV28; clone size: few; D gene: NA; CDR3 protein: CASSVPPGYEQFF; CDR3 DNA: TGTGCCAGCAGTGTACCCCCGGGCTATGAGCAGTTCTTC
J gene: TRBJ1-2; V gene: TRBV4-2; clone size: NA; D gene: TRBD1; CDR3 protein: CASSQWDRGGGYTF; CDR3 DNA: TGTGCCAGCAGTCAATGGGACAGGGGTGGTGGCTACACCTTC
J gene: TRBJ2-1; V gene: TRBV20-1; clone size: few; D gene: TRBD2; CDR3 protein: CSAATSGGLNEQFF; CDR3 DNA: TGCAGTGCCGCGACTAGCGGGGGCTTGAATGAGCAGTTCTTC
J gene: TRBJ2-1; V gene: TRBV20-1; clone size: NA; D gene: NA; CDR3 protein: CSGPGEGRGSHNEQFF; CDR3 DNA: TGCAGTGGCCCAGGGGAGGGCAGGGGCTCCCACAATGAGCAGTTCTTC
J gene: TRBJ1-1; V gene: TRBV4-2; clone size: NA; D gene: NA; CDR3 protein: CASSIQGRDTEAFF; CDR3 DNA: TGTGCCAGCAGCATACAGGGCAGGGACACTGAAGCTTTCTTT
J gene: TRBJ2-7; V gene: TRBV5-1; clone size: NA; D gene: NA; CDR3 protein: CASSFYSSYELYF; CDR3 DNA: TGCGCCAGCAGCTTTTACAGCTCCTACGAGCTGTACTTC
J gene: TRBJ2-3; V gene: TRBV4-2; clone size: NA; D gene: TRBD2; CDR3 protein: CASSQSGGAATDTQYF; CDR3 DNA: TGTGCCAGCAGCCAAAGCGGGGGGGCCGCGACAGATACGCAGTATTTT
J gene: TRBJ2-1; V gene: TRBV5-1; clone size: NA; D gene: NA; CDR3 protein: CASSLRGQLDNEQFF; CDR3 DNA: TGCGCCAGCAGTTTGCGGGGGCAGTTGGACAATGAGCAGTTCTTC
J gene: TRBJ1-2; V gene: TRBV9; clone size: NA; D gene: NA; CDR3 protein: CASSEPPSQHTF; CDR3 DNA: TGTGCCAGCAGCGAACCACCATCGCAGCACACCTTC
J gene: TRBJ2-3; V gene: TRBV24-1; clone size: NA; D gene: NA; CDR3 protein: CATSFVGTQYF; CDR3 DNA: TGTGCCACCAGCTTTGTCGGTACGCAGTATTTT
J gene: TRBJ1-1; V gene: TRBV5-1; clone size: few; D gene: NA; CDR3 protein: CASSLRDNTEAFF; CDR3 DNA: TGCGCCAGCAGCTTGAGGGACAACACTGAAGCTTTCTTT
J gene: TRBJ2-7; V gene: TRBV7-2; clone size: many; D gene: NA; CDR3 protein: CASSFRGSSYEQYF; CDR3 DNA: TGTGCCAGCAGTTTCCGGGGCTCCTCCTACGAGCAGTACTTC
J gene: TRBJ1-2; V gene: TRBV6-5; clone size: NA; D gene: NA; CDR3 protein: CASSYSNGVGYTF; CDR3 DNA: TGTGCCAGCAGTTACTCGAATGGGGTTGGCTACACCTTC
J gene: TRBJ1-2; V gene: TRBV4-3; clone size: many; D gene: NA; CDR3 protein: CASSQEGRGGYGYTF; CDR3 DNA: TGCGCCAGCAGCCAAGAAGGCAGGGGTGGCTATGGCTACACCTTC
J gene: TRBJ2-4; V gene: TRBV28; clone size: NA; D gene: TRBD1; CDR3 protein: CASRLGQPKNIQYF; CDR3 DNA: TGTGCCAGCAGGTTGGGACAGCCTAAAAACATTCAGTACTTC